The present entry profiles one TCR beta chain with its context. With 0 bases clipped from V and 6 bases from J, the junction kept 11 bases outside the gene matches. Germline-derived CDR1 and CDR2 are SQVTM and ANQGSEA. The CDR3 runs to 16 residues. MiXCR, applied by TCRdb to the 5' RACE reads, yields one record per CDR3 protein. The repertoire holds approximately 100,000 distinct CDR3 sequences, with nearly 25% as singletons. This sample is part of a study of CD8 T cells in ankylosing spondylitis. This chain connects TRBV29-1 to TRBJ2-1; 7 nucleotides align to TRBD2. The clonotype was recovered from a male donor with ankylosing spondylitis. The sample taken for sequencing was synovial fluid, either unsorted or a sorted T cell fraction (not recorded which). The CDR3 region has the DNA TGCAGCGTTGAAGACCCCGGACTAGGGACGGCCAATGAGCAGTTCTTC. It codes for CSVEDPGLGTANEQFF.